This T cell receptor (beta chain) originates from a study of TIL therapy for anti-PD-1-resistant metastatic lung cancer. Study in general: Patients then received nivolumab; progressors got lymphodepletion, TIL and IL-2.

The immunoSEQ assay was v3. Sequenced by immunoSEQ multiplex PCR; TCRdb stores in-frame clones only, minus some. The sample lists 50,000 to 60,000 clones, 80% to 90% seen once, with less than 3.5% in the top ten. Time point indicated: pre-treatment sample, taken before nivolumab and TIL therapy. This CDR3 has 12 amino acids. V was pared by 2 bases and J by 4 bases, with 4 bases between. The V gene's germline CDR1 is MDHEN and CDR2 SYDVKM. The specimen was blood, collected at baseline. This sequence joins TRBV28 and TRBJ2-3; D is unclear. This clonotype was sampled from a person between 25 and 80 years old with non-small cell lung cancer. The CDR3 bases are TGTGCCAGCAGTTTAGTCCCAGATACGCAGTATTTT. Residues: CASSLVPDTQYF. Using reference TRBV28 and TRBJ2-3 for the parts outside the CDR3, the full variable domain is DVKVTQSSRYLVKRTGEKVFLECVQDMDHENMFWYRQDPGLGLRLIYFSYDVKMKEKGDIPEGYSVSREKKERFSLILESASTNQTSMYLCASSLVPDTQYFGPGTRLTVL.